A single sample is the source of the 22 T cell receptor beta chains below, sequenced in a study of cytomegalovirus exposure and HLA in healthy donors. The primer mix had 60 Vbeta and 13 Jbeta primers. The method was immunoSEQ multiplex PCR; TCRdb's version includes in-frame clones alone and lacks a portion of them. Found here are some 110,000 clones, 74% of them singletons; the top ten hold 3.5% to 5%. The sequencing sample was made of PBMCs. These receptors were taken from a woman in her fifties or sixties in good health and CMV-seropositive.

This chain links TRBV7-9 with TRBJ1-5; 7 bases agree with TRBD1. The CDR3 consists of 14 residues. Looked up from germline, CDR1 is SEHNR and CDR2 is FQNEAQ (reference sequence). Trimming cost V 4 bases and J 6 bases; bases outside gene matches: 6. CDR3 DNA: TGTGCCAGCAGCTCCCAGGGGGTCGGTCAGCCCCAGCATTTT. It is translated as CASSSQGVGQPQHF.

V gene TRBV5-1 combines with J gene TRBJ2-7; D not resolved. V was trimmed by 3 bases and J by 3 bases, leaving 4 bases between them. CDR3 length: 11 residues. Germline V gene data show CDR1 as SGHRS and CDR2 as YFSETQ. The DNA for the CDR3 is TGCGCCAGCAGCTCAGACTACGAGCAGTACTTC. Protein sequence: CASSSDYEQYF.

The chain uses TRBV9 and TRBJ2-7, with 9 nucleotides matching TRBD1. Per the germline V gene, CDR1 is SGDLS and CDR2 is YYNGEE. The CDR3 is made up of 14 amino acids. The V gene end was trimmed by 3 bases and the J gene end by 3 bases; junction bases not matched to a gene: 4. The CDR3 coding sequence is TGTGCCAGCAGCGCCGAGGGACAGGGCTACGAGCAGTACTTC. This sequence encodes CASSAEGQGYEQYF.

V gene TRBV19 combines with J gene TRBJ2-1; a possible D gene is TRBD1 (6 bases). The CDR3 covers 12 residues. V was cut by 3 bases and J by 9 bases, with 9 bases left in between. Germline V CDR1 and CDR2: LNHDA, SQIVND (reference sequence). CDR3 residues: CASSMGTPEQFF. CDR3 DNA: TGTGCCAGTAGTATGGGGACACCTGAGCAGTTCTTC.

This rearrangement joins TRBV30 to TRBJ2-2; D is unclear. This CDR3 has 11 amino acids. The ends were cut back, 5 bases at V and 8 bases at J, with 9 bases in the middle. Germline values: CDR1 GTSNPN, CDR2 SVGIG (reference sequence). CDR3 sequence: CAWSLVGELFF. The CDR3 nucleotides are TGTGCCTGGTCCCTTGTAGGGGAGCTGTTTTTT.

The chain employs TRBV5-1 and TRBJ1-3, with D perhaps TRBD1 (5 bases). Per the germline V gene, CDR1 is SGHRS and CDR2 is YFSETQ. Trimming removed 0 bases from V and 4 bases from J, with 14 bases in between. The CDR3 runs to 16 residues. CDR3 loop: CASSLDAGGMGNTIYF. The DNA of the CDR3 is TGCGCCAGCAGCTTGGACGCGGGGGGAATGGGAAACACCATATATTTT.

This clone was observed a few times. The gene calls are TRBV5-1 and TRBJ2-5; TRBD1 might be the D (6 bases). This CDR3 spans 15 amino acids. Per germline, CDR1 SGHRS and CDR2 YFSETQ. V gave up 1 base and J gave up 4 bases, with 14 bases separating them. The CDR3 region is CASSLLLGRGETQYF. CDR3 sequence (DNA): TGCGCCAGCAGCTTGCTGCTTGGCAGGGGAGAGACCCAGTACTTC.

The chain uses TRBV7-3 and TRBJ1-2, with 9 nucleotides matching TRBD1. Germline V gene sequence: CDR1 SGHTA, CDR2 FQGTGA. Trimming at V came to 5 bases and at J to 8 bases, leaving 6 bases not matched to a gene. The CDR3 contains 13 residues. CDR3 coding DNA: TGTGCCAGCAGCAAGACAGGGGGGGAAGGCTACACCTTC. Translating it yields CASSKTGGEGYTF. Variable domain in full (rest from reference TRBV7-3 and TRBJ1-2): GAGVSQTPSNKVTEKGKYVELRCDPISGHTALYWYRQSLGQGPEFLIYFQGTGAADDSGLPNDRFFAVRPEGSVSTLKIQRTERGDSAVYLCASSKTGGEGYTFGSGTRLTVV.

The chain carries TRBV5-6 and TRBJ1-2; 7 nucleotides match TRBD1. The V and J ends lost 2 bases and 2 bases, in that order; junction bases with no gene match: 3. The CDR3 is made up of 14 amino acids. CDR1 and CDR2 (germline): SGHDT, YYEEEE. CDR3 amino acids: CASSFGQANYGYTF. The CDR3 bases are TGTGCCAGCAGCTTTGGACAGGCGAACTATGGCTACACCTTC.

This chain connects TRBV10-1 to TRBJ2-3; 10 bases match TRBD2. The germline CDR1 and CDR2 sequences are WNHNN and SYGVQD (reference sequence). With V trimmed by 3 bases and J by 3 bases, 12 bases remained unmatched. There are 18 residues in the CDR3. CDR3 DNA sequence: TGCGCCAGCAGTGATGGGCTAGCGGGGGCCTCGGGGACAGATACGCAGTATTTT. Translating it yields CASSDGLAGASGTDTQYF.

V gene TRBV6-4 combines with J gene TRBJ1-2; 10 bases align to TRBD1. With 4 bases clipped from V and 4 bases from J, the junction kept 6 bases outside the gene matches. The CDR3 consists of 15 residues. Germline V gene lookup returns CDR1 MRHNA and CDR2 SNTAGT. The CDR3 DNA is TGTGCCAGCAGTGCCTATGGACAGGGGGGCTATGGCTACACCTTC. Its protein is CASSAYGQGGYGYTF.

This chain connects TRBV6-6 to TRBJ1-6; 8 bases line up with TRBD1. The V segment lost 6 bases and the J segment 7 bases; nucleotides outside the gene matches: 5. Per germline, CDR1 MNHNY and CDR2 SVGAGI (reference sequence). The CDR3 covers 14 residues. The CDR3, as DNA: TGTGCCAGCAGCGGGACAGGAGGCAATTCACCCCTCCACTTT. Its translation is CASSGTGGNSPLHF.

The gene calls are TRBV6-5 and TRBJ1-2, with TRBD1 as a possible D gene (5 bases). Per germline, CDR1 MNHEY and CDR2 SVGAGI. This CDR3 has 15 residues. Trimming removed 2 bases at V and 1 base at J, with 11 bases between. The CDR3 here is CASSYQGLFNYGYTF. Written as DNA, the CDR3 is TGTGCCAGCAGTTACCAGGGACTATTTAACTATGGCTACACCTTC.

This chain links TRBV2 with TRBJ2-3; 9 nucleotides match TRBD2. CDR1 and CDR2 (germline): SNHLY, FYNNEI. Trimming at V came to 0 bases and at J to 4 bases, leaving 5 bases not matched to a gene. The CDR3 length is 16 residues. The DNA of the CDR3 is TGTGCCAGCAGTGAAGCGCGCGGGGGGGCGGCAGATACGCAGTATTTT. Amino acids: CASSEARGGAADTQYF.

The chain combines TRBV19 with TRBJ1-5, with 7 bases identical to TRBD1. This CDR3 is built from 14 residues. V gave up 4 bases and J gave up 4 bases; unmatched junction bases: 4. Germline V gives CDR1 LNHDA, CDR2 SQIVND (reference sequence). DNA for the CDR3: TGTGCCAGTAGTAACGACAGGGAAAATCAGCCCCAGCATTTT. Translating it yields CASSNDRENQPQHF. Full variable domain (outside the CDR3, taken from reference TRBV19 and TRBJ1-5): DGGITQSPKYLFRKEGQNVTLSCEQNLNHDAMYWYRQDPGQGLRLIYYSQIVNDFQKGDIAEGYSVSREKKESFPLTVTSAQKNPTAFYLCASSNDRENQPQHFGDGTRLSIL.

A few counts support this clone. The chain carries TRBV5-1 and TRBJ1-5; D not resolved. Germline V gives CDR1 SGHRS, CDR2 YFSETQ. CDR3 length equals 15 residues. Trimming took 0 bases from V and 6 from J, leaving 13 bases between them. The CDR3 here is CASSLDSGFGQPQHF. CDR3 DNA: TGCGCCAGCAGCTTGGATTCGGGGTTCGGTCAGCCCCAGCATTTT.

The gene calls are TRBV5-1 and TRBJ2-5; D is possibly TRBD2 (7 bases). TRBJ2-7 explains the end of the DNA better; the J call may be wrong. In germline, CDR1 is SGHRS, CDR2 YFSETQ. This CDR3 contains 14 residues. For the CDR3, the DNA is TGCGCCAGCAGCTGGGGAGGGGGTATCGGCGAGCAGTACTTC. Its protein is CASSWGGGIGEQYF.

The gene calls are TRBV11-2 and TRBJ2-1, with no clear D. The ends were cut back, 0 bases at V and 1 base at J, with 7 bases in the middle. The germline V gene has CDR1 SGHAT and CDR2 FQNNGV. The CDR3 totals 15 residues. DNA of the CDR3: TGTGCCAGCAGCTTAGATACCGGTTCCTACAATGAGCAGTTCTTC. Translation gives CASSLDTGSYNEQFF.

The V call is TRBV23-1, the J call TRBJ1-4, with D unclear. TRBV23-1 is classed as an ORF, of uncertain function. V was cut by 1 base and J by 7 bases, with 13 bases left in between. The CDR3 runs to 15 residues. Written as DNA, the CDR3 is TGCGCCAGCAGTCAATATGTGGGCAGAGTTGAAAAACTGTTTTTT. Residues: CASSQYVGRVEKLFF.

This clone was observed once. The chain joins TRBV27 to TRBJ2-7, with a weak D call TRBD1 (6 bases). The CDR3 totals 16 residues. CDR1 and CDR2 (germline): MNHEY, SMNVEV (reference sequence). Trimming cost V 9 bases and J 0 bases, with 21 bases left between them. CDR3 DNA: TGTGCCAGTACGACGACCGGGACAACCAGCTCCTACGAGCAGTACTTC. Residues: CASTTTGTTSSYEQYF.

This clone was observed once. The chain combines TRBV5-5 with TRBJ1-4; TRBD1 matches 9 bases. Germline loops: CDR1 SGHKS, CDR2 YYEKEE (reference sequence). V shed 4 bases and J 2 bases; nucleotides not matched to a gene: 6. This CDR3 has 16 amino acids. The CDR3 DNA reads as TGTGCCAGCAGCGCCGGGACAGGGCAGACTAATGAAAAACTGTTTTTT. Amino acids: CASSAGTGQTNEKLFF.

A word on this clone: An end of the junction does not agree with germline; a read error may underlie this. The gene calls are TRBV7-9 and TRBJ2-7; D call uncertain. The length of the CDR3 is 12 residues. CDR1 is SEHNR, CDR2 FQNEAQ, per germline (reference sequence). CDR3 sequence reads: CSSSLDRYEQYF. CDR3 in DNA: TGTTCCAGCAGCTTAGATCGGTACGAGCAGTACTTC. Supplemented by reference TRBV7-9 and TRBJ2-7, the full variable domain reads DTGVSQNPRHKITKRGQNVTFRCDPISEHNRLYWYRQTLGQGPEFLTYFQNEAQLEKSRLLSDRFSAERPKGSFSTLEIQRTEQGDSAMYLCSSSLDRYEQYFGPGTRLTVT.